This T cell receptor beta chain came from a study of control samples from healthy donors and cancer patients. Sequencing used immunoSEQ multiplex PCR; TCRdb keeps in-frame clones, though not all of them. The sample yields 150,000 to 200,000 clones, 90% seen once. Looked up from germline, CDR1 is SGHRS and CDR2 is YFSETQ. Trimming stripped 0 bases from V and 3 bases from J, with 7 bases between. The length of the CDR3 is 13 residues. This chain uses TRBV5-1 with TRBJ2-7; no clear D gene. This TCR derives from a woman in her forties or fifties in good health. Sequencing input: blood. CDR3 protein: CASSLVGDYEQYF. The CDR3 bases are TGCGCCAGCAGCTTGGTTGGAGACTACGAGCAGTACTTC.